One sample yielded the 21 T cell receptor beta chains listed below, sequenced in a study of tissue T cells after allogeneic stem cell transplantation. Noted time point: mouse harvest day 7 after allogeneic transplant. Each mouse received 10^7 T-cell-depleted marrow cells plus 10^6 splenic CD5+ T cells by tail vein. Data came from immunoSEQ multiplex PCR; TCRdb stores just in-frame clones and leaves some out. Of 8,500 to 9,000 clones listed, less than 55% were seen once; the top ten hold roughly 1.5%. What was sequenced was skin. Every receptor here comes from a female BALB/c mouse given C57BL/6 T cells with graft-versus-host disease after an allogeneic hematopoietic cell transplant.

Remarks on this clone: Mouse names are used for the genes. Read sequence stops 1 residue before the CDR3 end, and the germline J gene provides the missing end. This chain joins TRBV19 and TRBJ2-7, with 7 bases lining up with TRBD1. With V trimmed by 4 bases and J by 4 bases, 5 bases remained unmatched. The CDR3 consists of 13 residues. Per germline, CDR1 FNHDT and CDR2 SITEND (reference sequence). This CDR3 is CASSSPGQYEQYF. Incomplete CDR3 DNA: TGTGCCAGCAGTTCTCCGGGACAGTATGAACAGTAC.

Comment on this clone: The germline and genes are mouse ones. The observed sequence ends 1 residue before the CDR3 terminus, with the missing tail filled in from the germline J gene. V is TRBV12-2 and J is TRBJ1-3; 9 bases line up with TRBD1. V gave up 1 base and J gave up 4 bases; unmatched junction bases: 1. The length of the CDR3 is 14 residues. Germline loops: CDR1 SGHLS, CDR2 HYDKME. The CDR3 protein is CASSLGQGGNTLYF. CDR3 bases read: TGTGCCAGCTCTCTTGGACAGGGGGGAAATACGCTCTAT.

As regards this clone: Gene names and germline match the mouse. The read is 1 residue too short to cover the CDR3 end, so that end is filled in from the germline J gene. The chain combines TRBV12-1 with TRBJ2-2; D is uncertain. The CDR3 runs 14 residues. Trimming took 0 bases from V and 0 from J, leaving 4 bases between them. The germline CDR1 and CDR2 sequences are SGHSN and HYEKVE. The CDR3 sequence: CASSLGSNTGQLYF. Partial CDR3 DNA: TGTGCCAGCTCTCTCGGCTCAAACACCGGGCAGCTCTAC.

About this clone itself: Mouse names are used for the genes. Read coverage stops 1 residue before the CDR3 terminus; the germline J gene supplies the remainder. The J gene is TRBJ2-7, the V gene TRBV26; no clear D gene. Trimming stripped 2 bases from V and 0 bases from J, with 8 bases between. There are 14 residues in the CDR3. Germline CDR1 reads KGHPV; CDR2 reads FQNQEV (reference sequence). Partial CDR3 DNA: TGTGCCAGCAGTCTGCCCCGGGACTCCTATGAACAGTAC. This encodes CASSLPRDSYEQY. The CDR3, in full, reads CASSLPRDSYEQYF.

As concerns this clone: All gene names here are mouse names. The CDR3 end falls 1 residue outside the read, so it is completed with the germline J gene. Other DNA variants within this sample encode the same CDR3. The chain is built from TRBV26 and TRBJ2-7; 13 bases agree with TRBD2. Germline trimming cut 3 bases from V and 6 bases from J; bases unmatched to any gene: 2. The germline V gene encodes CDR1 KGHPV and CDR2 FQNQEV (reference sequence). The CDR3 runs to 14 residues. CDR3 DNA, as far as it was read: TGTGCCAGCAGTCTCGGACTGGGGGGGCGTGAACAGTAC. Protein sequence: CASSLGLGGREQY. The full CDR3 sequence reads CASSLGLGGREQYF.

For this clone: Germline and genes: mouse. The CDR3 end lies 1 residue beyond the end of the read and is filled in from the germline J gene. The chain has TRBV13-3 and TRBJ2-1, with 11 bases identical to TRBD2. V lost 5 bases to trimming and J lost 2 bases; unmatched junction nucleotides: 3. The length of the CDR3 is 15 residues. CDR1 and CDR2 (germline): NNHDY, SYVADS. The DNA read from the CDR3 is TGTGCCAGCAGGGACTGGGGGGAAGACTATGCTGAGCAGTTC. As protein: CASRDWGEDYAEQF. The full CDR3 protein reads CASRDWGEDYAEQFF.

On this clone itself: Gene names denote mouse genes. Read coverage stops 1 residue before the CDR3 terminus; the germline J gene supplies the remainder. V is TRBV13-2 and J is TRBJ1-1; D is ambiguous. Deletions cut 0 bases from V and 1 base from J, with 10 bases between. The germline V gene encodes CDR1 NNHNN and CDR2 SYGAGS (reference sequence). The CDR3 spans 15 residues. The chain's CDR3 is CASGDAGDINTEVFF. The sequenced CDR3 bases are TGTGCCAGCGGTGATGCTGGAGACATAAACACAGAAGTCTTC.

On this clone itself: Germline and genes here are mouse. The CDR3 goes on 1 residue after the read ends, and that part is filled in from the germline J gene. The chain links TRBV24 to TRBJ2-3; 9 nucleotides line up with TRBD2. V lost 6 bases to trimming and J lost 0 bases; unmatched junction nucleotides: 4. CDR3 size: 15 residues. CDR1 KGHTA and CDR2 FRNEEI come from the germline V gene. This CDR3 is CASRTGGPSAETLYF. The CDR3 DNA, read in part, is TGTGCCAGCAGAACTGGGGGGCCTAGTGCAGAAACGCTGTAT.

This clone has a handful of counts. Germline and genes: mouse. CDR3 protein: CASSLSAGRANTEVFF. CDR3 DNA (partial): TGTGCCAGCAGTCTGTCGGCAGGGAGGGCAAACACAGAAGTCTTC. The chain uses TRBV26 and TRBJ1-1, with D maybe TRBD1 (5 bases). Read data end 1 residue before the CDR3 end; the end is taken from the germline J gene. This CDR3 is built from 16 residues. The germline CDR1 and CDR2 sequences are KGHPV and FQNQEV (reference sequence). The V gene lost 0 bases and the J gene lost 0 bases, with 11 bases spanning the gap. Based on the CDR3 plus reference TRBV26 and TRBJ1-1, the full variable domain is NSKVIQTPRYLVKGQGQKAKMRCIPEKGHPVVFWYQQNKNNEFKFLINFQNQEVLQQIDMTEKRFSAECPSNSPCSLEIQSSEAGDSALYLCASSLSAGRANTEVFFGKGTRLTVV.

A few counts support this clone. Each gene name is a mouse one. The CDR3 extends 1 residue past the end of the read, so its final part is completed from the germline J gene. The chain combines TRBV26 with TRBJ2-2; 9 bases align to TRBD2. With 3 bases clipped from V and 4 bases from J, the junction kept 3 bases outside the gene matches. The CDR3 sequence is 15 residues long. Germline V CDR1 and CDR2: KGHPV, FQNQEV (reference sequence). This CDR3 is CASSLDWGPTGQLYF. The covered CDR3 bases are TGTGCCAGCAGTCTCGACTGGGGGCCCACCGGGCAGCTCTAC.

About this clone: Germline and genes: mouse. Coverage ceases 1 residue before the CDR3 finishes, and the germline J gene fills in the end. V is TRBV15 and J is TRBJ2-5; 10 bases agree with TRBD1. The CDR3 is made up of 13 amino acids. The junction had 1 base not matched to a gene; V was cut back by 5 bases and J by 5 bases. Germline CDR1 is SGHND and CDR2 is FRSKSL. CDR3 protein: CASSRQGADTQYF. The covered CDR3 bases are TGTGCCAGCAGTCGACAGGGGGCAGACACCCAGTAC.

This clone appeared a few times. Gene names follow the mouse nomenclature. Read sequence stops 1 residue before the CDR3 end, and the germline J gene provides the missing end. The chain joins TRBV13-2 to TRBJ2-5; D gene uncertain. This CDR3 comprises 15 residues. V was pared by 0 bases and J by 1 base, with 9 bases between. Germline V CDR1 and CDR2: NNHNN, SYGAGS (reference sequence). The CDR3 DNA, read in part, is TGTGCCAGCGGTGATGCATGGGCCTACCAAGACACCCAGTAC. Residues: CASGDAWAYQDTQY. The CDR3 as a whole reads CASGDAWAYQDTQYF.

In its sample, this clone was seen a few times. The genes are named according to mouse. The CDR3 is CASSWDSYAEQFF. CDR3 bases read: TGTGCCAGCAGCTGGGACAGTTATGCTGAGCAGTTC. The V call is TRBV4, the J call TRBJ2-1; TRBD1 agrees at 7 bases. The read ends 1 residue shy of where the CDR3 ends; the end is completed using the germline J gene. Losses at the gene ends were 4 bases for V and 4 bases for J; bases not matched to a gene: 1. The CDR3 spans 13 residues. CDR1 LGHDT and CDR2 YNNKQL come from the germline V gene (reference sequence).

Points on this clone: Any gene name here is a mouse gene name. Read sequence stops 1 residue before the CDR3 end, and the germline J gene provides the missing end. The chain combines TRBV3 with TRBJ1-3; 12 bases are shared with TRBD1. This CDR3 is built from 15 residues. The V and J ends lost 1 base and 9 bases, in that order; junction bases with no gene match: 4. Germline assignment: CDR1 SNHLY and CDR2 FYNGKV (reference sequence). CDR3 amino acids: CASSLVGQGAGTLYF. CDR3 DNA (partial): TGTGCCAGCAGCTTAGTGGGACAGGGGGCGGGTACGCTCTAT.

The table lists this clone with a few counts. Mouse gene names and germline throughout. The CDR3 goes on 1 residue after the read ends, and that part is filled in from the germline J gene. The J gene is TRBJ2-7, the V gene TRBV3; 7 bases are a match to TRBD1. The CDR3 runs 12 residues. The germline V gene encodes CDR1 SNHLY and CDR2 FYNGKV (reference sequence). Trimming cost V 4 bases and J 7 bases; bases outside gene matches: 4. Partial CDR3 DNA: TGTGCCAGCAGCTCGACAGGGCGGGAACAGTAC. Translated, it gives CASSSTGREQY. The whole CDR3 is CASSSTGREQYF.

This clone was seen more than once but under ten times. Gene names denote mouse genes. Read data end 1 residue before the CDR3 end; the end is taken from the germline J gene. This chain links TRBV26 with TRBJ2-7; D not certain. The V and J ends lost 0 bases and 1 base respectively, with 7 bases between them. There are 14 residues in the CDR3. In germline, CDR1 is KGHPV, CDR2 FQNQEV (reference sequence). Incomplete CDR3 DNA: TGTGCCAGCAGTCTGTCGCCGGGGTCCTATGAACAGTAC. Amino acids: CASSLSPGSYEQY. The complete CDR3 reads CASSLSPGSYEQYF.

Points on this clone: Any gene name here is a mouse gene name. The read ends 1 residue before the CDR3 terminus; that terminus is restored from the germline J gene. This chain links TRBV12-1 with TRBJ2-5, with D maybe TRBD2 (6 bases). V gave up 0 bases and J gave up 2 bases, with 8 bases separating them. The CDR3 spans 14 residues. CDR1 and CDR2 (germline): SGHSN, HYEKVE. The covered CDR3 bases are TGTGCCAGCTCTCTCGCTGGGGTCCAAGACACCCAGTAC. This encodes CASSLAGVQDTQY. The whole CDR3 is CASSLAGVQDTQYF.

A remark on this clone: The genes and germline here are from mouse. Coverage ceases 1 residue before the CDR3 finishes, and the germline J gene fills in the end. The V and J genes are TRBV19 and TRBJ1-3, with D possibly being TRBD1 (5 bases). The V and J ends lost 6 bases and 2 bases respectively, with 12 bases between them. CDR1 is FNHDT, CDR2 SITEND, per germline (reference sequence). The length of the CDR3 is 14 residues. The covered CDR3 bases are TGTGCCAGCACCCCCATAGGGGCTGGAAATACGCTCTAT. Translating it yields CASTPIGAGNTLY. The complete CDR3 reads CASTPIGAGNTLYF.

On this clone: Genes here carry mouse names. The CDR3 spells CGASQALSNERLFF. The sequenced CDR3 bases are TGTGGTGCTAGTCAGGCCCTTTCCAACGAAAGATTATTT. The V and J genes are TRBV20 and TRBJ1-4; D is uncertain. The read terminates 1 residue before the CDR3 end, so the remaining end is supplied by the germline J gene. From germline, CDR1 is GFQATS and CDR2 STVNSAI. V was trimmed by 3 bases and J by 0 bases, leaving 8 bases between them. This CDR3 is built from 14 residues. Supplemented by reference TRBV20 and TRBJ1-4, the full variable domain reads GALVYQYPRRTICKSGTSMRMECQAVGFQATSVAWYRQSPQKTFELIALSTVNSAIKYEQNFTQEKFPISHPNLSFSSMTVLNAYLEDRGLYLCGASQALSNERLFFGHGTKLSVL.

There are a few counts of this clone. Each gene name is a mouse one. The read comes to an end 1 residue before the CDR3 does, leaving the germline J gene to fill in the end. The rearrangement uses TRBV20 and TRBJ2-4; no reliable D call. Germline lookup yields CDR1 GFQATS and CDR2 STVNSAI. The CDR3 runs 13 residues. The V and J ends lost 2 bases and 3 bases respectively, with 9 bases between them. The part of the CDR3 DNA that was read is TGTGGTGCTAGGTTTGGTGCCCAAAACACCTTGTAC. It codes for CGARFGAQNTLY. The entire CDR3 protein reads CGARFGAQNTLYF.

This clone was counted only a few times. Mouse names are used for the genes. The CDR3 end is not reached by the read, which stops 1 residue before it; the germline J gene fills it in. The gene calls are TRBV5 and TRBJ2-7, with no clear D. The CDR3 is 13 amino acids. Germline CDR1 LGHNA, CDR2 YNLKQL (reference sequence). V lost 0 bases, J lost 7 bases, and 10 bases lay in between. The part of the CDR3 DNA that was read is TGTGCCAGCAGCCAAGAGTGGGAAGGGGAACAGTAC. Protein: CASSQEWEGEQY. The entire CDR3 sequence reads CASSQEWEGEQYF.